The 7 T cell receptor beta chains reported below all come from one sample, sequenced in a study of OX40 agonist ivuxolimab in advanced cancers. The library was generated by the immunoSEQ multiplex PCR assay. TCRdb holds this immuneACCESS table with in-frame rearrangements only. Some clones are missing; in checked studies, unresolved V genes explain under half, and the rest has no known cause. This sample lists approximately 37,000 clones; approximately 89% were detected once. The ten most abundant clones make up 36% of the sample. This material consisted of CD4+ or CD8+ T cells sorted from blood, taken in a trial of the OX40 agonist ivuxolimab. These receptors were obtained from an adult with an advanced solid tumor such as melanoma, head and neck, liver or kidney cancer.

DNA for the CDR3: TGTGCCAGCCCTCCCCCTCGACCAGGATGGTGGACCGGGGAGCTGTTTTTT. Protein product: CASPPPRPGWWTGELFF. The chain combines TRBV27 with TRBJ2-2; D is ambiguous. The CDR3 covers 17 residues. The V end was cut by 8 bases, the J end by 5 bases, with 24 bases between. The germline V gene has CDR1 MNHEY and CDR2 SMNVEV (reference sequence).

The chain uses TRBV7-6 and TRBJ2-1; D is possibly TRBD2 (5 bases). This CDR3 is 17 amino acids long. Deletions cut 1 base from V and 0 bases from J, with 13 bases between. From germline, CDR1 is SGHVS and CDR2 FNYEAQ. The CDR3 DNA follows: TGTGCCAGCAGCTTAGTGAACGGGGAGAGCTCCTACAATGAGCAGTTCTTC. Encoded protein: CASSLVNGESSYNEQFF.

V gene TRBV27 combines with J gene TRBJ2-4; 9 positions match TRBD2. CDR1 MNHEY and CDR2 SMNVEV come from the germline V gene (reference sequence). J gave up 8 bases and V 3 bases, and 5 bases lay outside the gene matches. This CDR3 is built from 14 residues. CDR3 sequence: CASSFGSGGDIQYF. The CDR3 DNA sequence: TGTGCCAGCAGTTTTGGTAGCGGGGGTGACATTCAGTACTTC.

The CDR3 sequence is CASSPNRGGGSPLHF. The CDR3 coding sequence is TGCGCCAGCAGCCCTAACAGGGGTGGAGGGTCACCCCTCCACTTT. The gene calls are TRBV5-1 and TRBJ1-6, with 7 bases identical to TRBD1. The V gene's germline CDR1 is SGHRS and CDR2 YFSETQ. After removal of 4 bases from V and 10 bases from J, the junction contained 11 bases not matched to a gene. This CDR3 has 15 amino acids.

The CDR3: CASTTTGKAFNEQFF. The CDR3 bases are TGTGCCAGCACTACGACAGGTAAAGCCTTCAATGAGCAGTTCTTC. This rearrangement joins TRBV28 to TRBJ2-1, with D maybe TRBD1 (6 bases). Per germline, CDR1 MDHEN and CDR2 SYDVKM. The V and J ends lost 7 bases and 6 bases respectively, with 19 bases between them. The CDR3 runs 15 residues.

Only one count was recorded for this clone. The rearrangement joins TRBV29-1 to TRBJ2-3, with 7 bases aligning to TRBD2. In germline, CDR1 is SQVTM, CDR2 ANQGSEA. The length of the CDR3 is 15 residues. Unmatched junction bases numbered 9, after V lost 2 bases and J lost 4 bases. The CDR3 DNA sequence: TGCAGCGTTGAACGGCCTAGCGGTCGGCCAGATACGCAGTATTTT. Its translation: CSVERPSGRPDTQYF.

V usage is TRBV5-1 and J usage is TRBJ2-1; D assignment may be TRBD1 or TRBD2 (5 bases each). The CDR3 loop spans 15 amino acids. Germline CDR1 reads SGHRS; CDR2 reads YFSETQ. V was shortened by 4 bases and J by 2 bases, with 13 bases between the two germline ends. The CDR3 DNA is TGCGCCAGCAGCACGGGATCGGACACCTACAATGAGCAGTTCTTC. It yields the protein CASSTGSDTYNEQFF.